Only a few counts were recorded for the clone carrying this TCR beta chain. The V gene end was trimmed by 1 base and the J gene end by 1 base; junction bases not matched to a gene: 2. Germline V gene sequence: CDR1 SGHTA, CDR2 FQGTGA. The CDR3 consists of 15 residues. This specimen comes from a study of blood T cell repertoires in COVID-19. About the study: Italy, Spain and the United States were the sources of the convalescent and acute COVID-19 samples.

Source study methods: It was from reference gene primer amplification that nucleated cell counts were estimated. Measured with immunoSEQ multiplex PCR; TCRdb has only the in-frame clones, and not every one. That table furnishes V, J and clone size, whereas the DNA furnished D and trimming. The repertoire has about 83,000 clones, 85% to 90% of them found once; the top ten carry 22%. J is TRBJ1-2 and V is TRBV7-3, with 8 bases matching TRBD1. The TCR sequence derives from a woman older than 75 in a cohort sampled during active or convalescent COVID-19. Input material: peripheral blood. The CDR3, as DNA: TGTGCCAGCAGCTTAATGGACAGGGATAACTATGGCTACACCTTC. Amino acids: CASSLMDRDNYGYTF.